The 9 T cell receptor beta chains in this list originate from one sample, sequenced in a study of identifying expanded T cells in peripheral blood. TCRdb keeps only in-frame clones here, not all; method: immunoSEQ multiplex PCR. The data contain tens of thousands of clones, roughly 90% of them singletons. Sequenced input: blood. The receptors were sampled from a person aged 18 to 70 in good health.

The genes are TRBV28 and TRBJ1-2; a possible D gene is TRBD1 (5 bases). V gave up 7 bases and J gave up 1 base, with 16 bases separating them. Germline V gives CDR1 MDHEN, CDR2 SYDVKM. The CDR3 has 15 amino acids. CDR3 nucleotide sequence: TGTGCCAGCACCTGGGGGGGAAAGGGTAACTATGGCTACACCTTC. Residues: CASTWGGKGNYGYTF.

J is TRBJ1-2 and V is TRBV7-2, with no clear D. Trimming left V 0 bases short and J 1 base short, with 12 bases between. CDR3 length equals 16 residues. CDR1 is SGHTA, CDR2 FQGNSA, per germline. CDR3 bases: TGTGCCAGCAGCTTAGCCAGCCGGAATTATAACTATGGCTACACCTTC. Protein: CASSLASRNYNYGYTF.

V is TRBV18 and J is TRBJ2-1; no clear D. The CDR3 is 14 residues long. Germline CDR1 and CDR2: KGHSH and LQKENI. Trimming removed 4 bases at V and 2 bases at J, with 9 bases between. The CDR3 region has the DNA TGTGCCAGCTCACAAACGGTGACCTACAATGAGCAGTTCTTC. Amino acid sequence: CASSQTVTYNEQFF.

This clone appeared once. V and J are TRBV11-3 and TRBJ2-7; D gene uncertain. Germline CDR1 is SGHNT and CDR2 is YENEEA. Trimming removed 2 bases at V and 0 bases at J, with 5 bases between. The CDR3 spans 13 residues. CDR3 sequence reads: CASSLSSSYEQYF. The CDR3 DNA reads TGTGCCAGCAGCTTAAGTAGCTCCTACGAGCAGTACTTC.

DNA for the CDR3: TGTGCCAGCAGCTCGGACAGCTTCAACACTGAAGCTTTCTTT. Its protein product is CASSSDSFNTEAFF. The chain joins TRBV7-2 to TRBJ1-1; D perhaps matches TRBD1 (6 bases). Trimming shortened V by 4 bases and J by 2 bases, and 11 bases separated the two germline ends. Germline CDR1 and CDR2: SGHTA and FQGNSA. There are 14 residues in the CDR3.

In this sample, this clone turned up once. The J gene is TRBJ1-3, the V gene TRBV9; D is undetermined. The CDR3 length is 14 residues. Trimming stripped 6 bases from V and 0 bases from J, with 10 bases between. Germline V gives CDR1 SGDLS, CDR2 YYNGEE. The CDR3 coding sequence is TGTGCCAGCACCCCGAACCTCTCTGGAAACACCATATATTTT. It codes for CASTPNLSGNTIYF.

The chain couples TRBV2 to TRBJ1-2, with D possibly being TRBD1 (5 bases). V was trimmed by 9 bases and J by 0 bases, leaving 8 bases between them. The germline gives CDR1 SNHLY, CDR2 FYNNEI. There are 12 residues in the CDR3. The CDR3 DNA is TGTGCCAGGGGACGGGCTAACTATGGCTACACCTTC. Translation: CARGRANYGYTF. Combining the CDR3 with reference TRBV2 and TRBJ1-2 gives the whole variable domain EPEVTQTPSHQVTQMGQEVILRCVPISNHLYFYWYRQILGQKVEFLVSFYNNEISEKSEIFDDQFSVERPDGSNFTLKIRSTKLEDSAMYFCARGRANYGYTFGSGTRLTVV.

The genes are TRBV19 and TRBJ2-5; 8 positions agree with TRBD2. The CDR3 is 15 residues long. The junction had 9 bases not matched to a gene; V was cut back by 4 bases and J by 5 bases. Per germline, CDR1 LNHDA and CDR2 SQIVND (reference sequence). Here the CDR3 DNA reads TGTGCCAGTAGTACCATCCGGACTAGCCTGGAGACCCAGTACTTC. It specifies CASSTIRTSLETQYF.

The rearrangement joins TRBV5-1 to TRBJ1-2, with 9 bases matching TRBD1. The CDR3 is 14 amino acids. V was clipped by 4 bases and J by 7 bases; unmatched bases: 8. Per germline, CDR1 SGHRS and CDR2 YFSETQ. The CDR3 sequence: CASSLGTGWAGYTF. Written as DNA, the CDR3 is TGCGCCAGCAGCCTCGGGACAGGGTGGGCTGGCTACACCTTC.